The 21 T cell receptor beta chains reported below all come from one sample, sequenced in a study of T cells after yellow fever vaccination. TCRdb fed the 5' RACE reads into MiXCR, producing one record per CDR3 protein. There are 200,000 to 250,000 distinct CDR3 sequences in the sample; 6.9% occur only once, and roughly 0.86% lies in the top ten. The specimen was CD4+ T cells sorted from PBMCs, collected 15 days after the yellow fever booster vaccination. The receptor set was obtained from a man between 25 and 39 years old who received the YFV17D yellow fever vaccine.

This clonotype was seen only a few times. This sequence joins TRBV12-5 and TRBJ2-1, with unresolved D. This CDR3 has 13 residues. Trimming shortened V by 5 bases and J by 8 bases, and 13 bases separated the two germline ends. Germline assignment: CDR1 LGHNT and CDR2 FRNRAP. CDR3 sequence reads: CASGPLPWDEQFF. In DNA form, the CDR3 reads TGTGCTAGTGGTCCACTCCCTTGGGATGAGCAGTTCTTC. Supplemented by reference TRBV12-5 and TRBJ2-1, the full variable domain reads DARVTQTPRHKVTEMGQEVTMRCQPILGHNTVFWYRQTMMQGLELLAYFRNRAPLDDSGMPKDRFSAEMPDATLATLKIQPSEPRDSAVYFCASGPLPWDEQFFGPGTRLTVL.

This clonotype has at least ten counts. The J gene is TRBJ1-5, the V gene TRBV12-3 or TRBV12-4; 8 nucleotides align to TRBD1. CDR3 length: 13 amino acids. The V gene end was trimmed by 4 bases and the J gene end by 7 bases; junction bases not matched to a gene: 3. CDR3 amino acids: CASSSGGRQPQHF. In nucleotides, the CDR3 is TGTGCCAGCAGTTCAGGGGGCCGGCAGCCCCAGCATTTT.

This clonotype was observed many times. This sequence joins TRBV5-1 and TRBJ1-5; 7 bases align to TRBD1. V was clipped by 3 bases and J by 3 bases; unmatched bases: 3. The germline gives CDR1 SGHRS, CDR2 YFSETQ. The CDR3 sequence is 14 residues long. As DNA, the CDR3 is TGCGCCAGCAGCTCGGGACAGCTCAATCAGCCCCAGCATTTT. Its translation: CASSSGQLNQPQHF.

This clonotype was found many times. This chain connects TRBV27 to TRBJ1-1; D is uncertain. Trimming left V 5 bases short and J 4 bases short, with 11 bases between. The CDR3 length is 13 residues. CDR1 MNHEY and CDR2 SMNVEV come from the germline V gene (reference sequence). The CDR3 here is CASSAEVSTEAFF. CDR3 coding DNA: TGTGCCAGCAGTGCCGAAGTAAGCACTGAAGCTTTCTTT.

This clonotype came up a few times. J is TRBJ2-1 and V is TRBV7-2; D is unresolved. The CDR3 runs 14 residues. The germline V gene has CDR1 SGHTA and CDR2 FQGNSA. V shed 3 bases and J shed 2 bases, with 8 bases lying between them. CDR3 nucleotides: TGTGCCAGCAGCTTCGCGGCTACCTACAATGAGCAGTTCTTC. Translated: CASSFAATYNEQFF.

This CDR3 reads CASSFPSGENNEQFF. The CDR3 coding sequence is TGCGCCAGCAGCTTCCCTAGCGGAGAAAACAATGAGCAGTTCTTC. The chain links TRBV5-1 to TRBJ2-1, with 7 nucleotides matching TRBD2. The CDR3 totals 15 residues. V was clipped by 2 bases and J by 5 bases; unmatched bases: 7. The germline gives CDR1 SGHRS, CDR2 YFSETQ.

This clonotype was counted many times. The rearrangement links TRBV9 to TRBJ2-7; 9 bases are shared with TRBD2. The trim removed 0 bases at V and 6 bases at J, leaving 4 bases unmatched. The V gene's germline CDR1 is SGDLS and CDR2 YYNGEE. The CDR3 runs 14 residues. CDR3 residues: CASSVVGSGSEQYF. The CDR3, as DNA: TGTGCCAGCAGCGTAGTCGGTAGCGGGAGCGAGCAGTACTTC.

This clonotype was recorded at least ten times. V is TRBV14 and J is TRBJ1-3; D not certain. V was pared by 4 bases and J by 8 bases, with 24 bases between. Germline V lookup: CDR1 SGHDN, CDR2 FVKESK. This CDR3 has 17 residues. The CDR3 region is CASSPRGVRSGTDTIYF. In DNA, the CDR3 is TGTGCCAGCAGCCCGCGCGGCGTACGGTCTGGTACGGACACCATATATTTT.

This clonotype has more than one count but fewer than ten. This chain uses TRBV4-3 with TRBJ1-4; TRBD1 agrees at 10 bases. Per germline, CDR1 LGHNA and CDR2 YSLEER. This CDR3 has 15 residues. V was pared by 4 bases and J by 11 bases, with 10 bases of the junction left unmatched. The CDR3 here is CASSPRVWDRGKLFF. The CDR3, as DNA: TGCGCCAGCAGCCCGAGGGTCTGGGACAGGGGTAAACTGTTTTTT.

In this sample, this clonotype turned up a few times. The chain has TRBV27 and TRBJ2-5, with TRBD2 as a possible D gene (5 bases). Trimming shortened V by 6 bases and J by 1 base, and 21 bases separated the two germline ends. The CDR3 covers 17 residues. Germline CDR1 MNHEY, CDR2 SMNVEV (reference sequence). Here the CDR3 reads CASRGRGNLSPQETQYF. The CDR3 DNA is TGTGCCAGCAGAGGTCGAGGGAACCTTAGCCCCCAAGAGACCCAGTACTTC.

This clonotype was seen a handful of times. The chain joins TRBV7-2 to TRBJ2-7; D is undetermined. V gave up 5 bases and J gave up 4 bases, with 9 bases separating them. Germline assignment: CDR1 SGHTA and CDR2 FQGNSA. The CDR3 is made up of 12 amino acids. As DNA, the CDR3 is TGTGCCAGCAGCATTACTTTGTACGAGCAGTACTTC. Its translation is CASSITLYEQYF.

This clonotype occurred a few times. The J gene is TRBJ2-1, the V gene TRBV5-4, with D tentatively TRBD1 (5 bases). V shed 0 bases and J shed 3 bases, with 10 bases lying between them. Germline CDR1 reads SGHNT; CDR2 reads YYREEE (reference sequence). This CDR3 has 15 amino acids. CDR3 region: CASSLEGQSYNEQFF. The CDR3 DNA is TGTGCCAGCAGCTTGGAAGGACAAAGCTACAATGAGCAGTTCTTC.

This clonotype was detected only a few times. This chain joins TRBV7-2 and TRBJ2-1; 13 nucleotides match TRBD2. Per germline, CDR1 SGHTA and CDR2 FQGNSA. The CDR3 runs to 15 residues. J gave up 7 bases and V 8 bases, and 8 bases lay outside the gene matches. The CDR3 DNA follows: TGTGCCAGCGAGTCCGGACTAGCGGGAGTGAATGAGCAGTTCTTC. Amino acids: CASESGLAGVNEQFF.

This clonotype was counted only a few times. This chain connects TRBV30 to TRBJ1-4; TRBD1 might be the D (6 bases). Germline V gene data show CDR1 as GTSNPN and CDR2 as SVGIG (reference sequence). The CDR3 sequence is 14 residues long. Trimming removed 4 bases from V and 7 bases from J, with 16 bases in between. This CDR3 is CAWKVGRGIEKLFF. CDR3 DNA: TGTGCCTGGAAGGTGGGCAGGGGAATTGAAAAACTGTTTTTT.

The rearrangement joins TRBV14 to TRBJ2-5; TRBD2 aligns across 7 bases. The CDR3 sequence is 15 residues long. Trimming at V came to 4 bases and at J to 7 bases, leaving 12 bases not matched to a gene. Germline V gene data show CDR1 as SGHDN and CDR2 as FVKESK. This CDR3 is CASSRLADPRGTQYF. Here the CDR3 DNA reads TGTGCCAGCAGCCGTCTAGCGGATCCGCGCGGGACCCAGTACTTC.

This chain connects TRBV7-2 to TRBJ2-7, with D possibly being TRBD2 (5 bases). This CDR3 comprises 13 residues. The germline V and J ends were trimmed by 3 bases and 5 bases, with 11 bases remaining between them. Germline CDR1 reads SGHTA; CDR2 reads FQGNSA. For the CDR3, the DNA is TGTGCCAGCAGCTTTAGAGGGAGTAACGAGCAGTACTTC. This translates into CASSFRGSNEQYF.

The chain recombines TRBV12-3 or TRBV12-4 with TRBJ1-1; TRBD1 might be the D (6 bases). V was shortened by 4 bases and J by 5 bases, with 14 bases between the two germline ends. This CDR3 has 14 amino acids. CDR3: CASSSTGPGTEAFF. CDR3 bases: TGTGCCAGCAGTTCTACAGGGCCCGGAACTGAAGCTTTCTTT.

This clonotype was found a few times. The chain uses TRBV12-3 or TRBV12-4 and TRBJ2-7, with D maybe TRBD1 (5 bases). Trimming cost V 8 bases and J 3 bases, with 14 bases left between them. This CDR3 has 13 residues. The CDR3 DNA sequence: TGTGCCAGCGCCATCGGACACCTCTACGAGCAGTACTTC. Translating gives CASAIGHLYEQYF.

V usage is TRBV6-1 and J usage is TRBJ1-6; the D is unclear. Deletions cut 8 bases from V and 4 bases from J, with 18 bases between. Per germline, CDR1 MNHNS and CDR2 SASEGT. This CDR3 has 16 residues. The CDR3 here is CASGATSQIYNSPLHF. CDR3 sequence (DNA): TGTGCCAGCGGTGCGACATCACAGATTTATAATTCACCCCTCCACTTT.

J is TRBJ1-5 and V is TRBV10-3, with D maybe TRBD1 (5 bases). Per germline, CDR1 ENHRY and CDR2 SYGVKD. V was shortened by 6 bases and J by 4 bases, with 7 bases between the two germline ends. The length of the CDR3 is 12 residues. The CDR3 is CAIRSGNQPQHF. CDR3 DNA: TGTGCCATCAGATCAGGGAATCAGCCCCAGCATTTT.

This clonotype was seen a few times. The J gene is TRBJ1-3, the V gene TRBV2; D is uncertain. Looked up from germline, CDR1 is SNHLY and CDR2 is FYNNEI. The CDR3 has 13 residues. The V end was cut by 3 bases, the J end by 0 bases, with 3 bases between. CDR3 loop: CASSDYSGNTIYF. CDR3 in DNA: TGTGCCAGCAGTGATTACTCTGGAAACACCATATATTTT.